Below, 15 T cell receptor beta chains from the same sample are listed, as sequenced in a study of T cells in localized non-small cell lung cancer. The table came from immunoSEQ multiplex PCR; TCRdb's copy has only in-frame clones and leaves some out. The data show about 39,000 clones, about 76% seen once. This specimen was PBMCs, taken before any cancer treatment. The receptors shown here come from a woman between 35 and 75 years old with stage II squamous cell lung carcinoma.

This clone was counted only a few times. The chain is built from TRBV7-2 and TRBJ1-5; tentative D call: TRBD1 (5 bases). This CDR3 is 15 amino acids long. CDR1 SGHTA and CDR2 FQGNSA come from the germline V gene. The germline V and J ends were trimmed by 5 bases and 5 bases, with 16 bases remaining between them. CDR3 protein: CASSPEGGGYQPQHF. As DNA, the CDR3 is TGTGCCAGCAGCCCGGAGGGTGGGGGGTATCAGCCCCAGCATTTT.

CDR3 DNA sequence: TGTGCCAGCAGCCTAGGGGAAGGGAGGCCCCAGCATTTT. It yields the protein CASSLGEGRPQHF. The rearrangement uses TRBV7-9 and TRBJ1-5; D possibly corresponds to TRBD1 (5 bases). This CDR3 has 13 residues. CDR1 is SEHNR, CDR2 FQNEAQ, per germline (reference sequence). Trimming pared 5 bases from V and 9 bases from J, leaving 14 bases between.

This chain uses TRBV6-5 with TRBJ2-7, with D possibly called TRBD1 or TRBD2 (5 bases each). Germline V gene sequence: CDR1 MNHEY, CDR2 SVGAGI. V lost 5 bases, J lost 3 bases, and 11 bases lay in between. The CDR3 length is 13 residues. Here the CDR3 reads CASSLRDGYEQYF. For the CDR3, the DNA is TGTGCCAGCAGTCTGAGGGACGGCTACGAGCAGTACTTC.

This clone was counted once. Here the CDR3 reads CASSGQGAADYGYTF. The CDR3 region has the DNA TGTGCCAGTAGTGGGCAGGGGGCGGCGGACTATGGCTACACCTTC. The gene calls are TRBV19 and TRBJ1-2, with 8 nucleotides matching TRBD1. The CDR3 has 15 amino acids. V trimming: 5 bases; J trimming: 3 bases; junction bases outside the gene matches: 8. Germline V gives CDR1 LNHDA, CDR2 SQIVND (reference sequence).

The rearrangement uses TRBV5-1 and TRBJ2-5, with a possible D match to TRBD1 (7 bases). The V end was cut by 1 base, the J end by 2 bases, with 15 bases between. This CDR3 contains 16 residues. The germline V gene has CDR1 SGHRS and CDR2 YFSETQ. Here the CDR3 reads CASSLLQGGRQETQYF. In DNA form, the CDR3 reads TGCGCCAGCAGCTTGCTTCAGGGGGGACGACAAGAGACCCAGTACTTC.

This clone was picked up a small number of times. The genes are TRBV7-9 and TRBJ2-2, with TRBD1 matching over 9 bases. The CDR3 covers 16 residues. The V and J ends lost 0 bases and 4 bases, in that order; junction bases with no gene match: 3. Germline loops: CDR1 SEHNR, CDR2 FQNEAQ (reference sequence). The CDR3 region has the DNA TGTGCCAGCAGCTTAGCGCCGGGACAGGGCACCGGGGAGCTGTTTTTT. As protein: CASSLAPGQGTGELFF.

This sequence joins TRBV4-2 and TRBJ2-1; 8 bases agree with TRBD1. Germline CDR1 is LGHNA and CDR2 is YNFKEQ. The ends lost 4 bases at V and 5 bases at J; junction bases unmatched: 10. The CDR3 contains 16 residues. The CDR3, as DNA: TGTGCCAGCAGCCGGCTGACAGGGGATATCCACAATGAGCAGTTCTTC. This codes for CASSRLTGDIHNEQFF.

The rearrangement uses TRBV15 and TRBJ2-7; D gene unclear. The germline gives CDR1 LNHNV, CDR2 YYDKDF (reference sequence). V was clipped by 5 bases and J by 3 bases, with 17 bases between them. This CDR3 has 15 amino acids. Here the CDR3 reads CATSGSSGRLYEQYF. In DNA, the CDR3 is TGTGCCACCAGCGGTTCCAGTGGACGACTCTACGAGCAGTACTTC.

The rearrangement joins TRBV9 to TRBJ1-3, with D unresolved. Germline-derived CDR1 and CDR2 are SGDLS and YYNGEE. V shed 0 bases and J shed 0 bases, with 10 bases lying between them. This CDR3 is 16 amino acids long. The CDR3 loop reads CASSVGGITSGNTIYF. As DNA, the CDR3 is TGTGCCAGCAGCGTAGGGGGAATTACCTCTGGAAACACCATATATTTT.

The V and J genes are TRBV6-1 and TRBJ2-5; perhaps TRBD2 as D (6 bases). Germline V gene lookup returns CDR1 MNHNS and CDR2 SASEGT. V was shortened by 4 bases and J by 5 bases, with 17 bases between the two germline ends. This CDR3 is built from 15 residues. CDR3 region: CASSAQWGVGETQYF. CDR3 sequence (DNA): TGTGCCAGCAGTGCACAGTGGGGGGTTGGGGAGACCCAGTACTTC.

The chain carries TRBV11-2 and TRBJ2-7; TRBD2 matches 8 bases. The CDR3 totals 13 residues. In germline, CDR1 is SGHAT, CDR2 FQNNGV. V was pared by 0 bases and J by 9 bases, with 4 bases of the junction left unmatched. The CDR3 here is CASSLDGTSGQYF. The CDR3 DNA is TGTGCCAGCAGCTTAGATGGAACTAGCGGGCAGTACTTC.

The J gene is TRBJ2-3, the V gene TRBV7-6, with D possibly being TRBD1 (6 bases). This CDR3 comprises 16 residues. The V and J ends lost 5 bases and 2 bases respectively, with 17 bases between them. From germline, CDR1 is SGHVS and CDR2 FNYEAQ. The CDR3 DNA reads TGTGCCAGCAGCCCGGGACACTCCTTGCCCACAGATACGCAGTATTTT. This codes for CASSPGHSLPTDTQYF.

The J gene is TRBJ2-3, the V gene TRBV5-5, with 10 bases fitting TRBD2. This CDR3 contains 16 residues. Germline V CDR1 and CDR2: SGHKS, YYEKEE (reference sequence). Germline trimming cut 0 bases from V and 6 bases from J; bases unmatched to any gene: 7. CDR3 sequence reads: CASSLAQLAGADTQYF. The CDR3, as DNA: TGTGCCAGCAGCTTGGCCCAGCTAGCGGGAGCGGATACGCAGTATTTT. Looking up the rest from reference TRBV5-5 and TRBJ2-3 gives the full variable domain: DAGVTQSPTHLIKTRGQQVTLRCSPISGHKSVSWYQQVLGQGPQFIFQYYEKEERGRGNFPDRFSARQFPNYSSELNVNALLLGDSALYLCASSLAQLAGADTQYFGPGTRLTVL.

This clone came up a few times. The chain combines TRBV4-2 with TRBJ2-7, with 9 nucleotides matching TRBD1. Trimming at V came to 3 bases and at J to 6 bases, leaving 9 bases not matched to a gene. The CDR3 has 15 amino acids. The germline CDR1 and CDR2 sequences are LGHNA and YNFKEQ. CDR3: CASSHSPGQGAEQYF. The CDR3 coding sequence is TGTGCCAGCAGCCACAGCCCGGGACAGGGCGCCGAGCAGTACTTC.

The chain employs TRBV2 and TRBJ1-4; D is uncertain. Germline assignment: CDR1 SNHLY and CDR2 FYNNEI. The CDR3 runs 13 residues. Trimming took 6 bases from V and 3 from J, leaving 8 bases between them. The CDR3: CASSARSNEKLFF. DNA for the CDR3: TGTGCCAGCAGCGCAAGGTCTAATGAAAAACTGTTTTTT.